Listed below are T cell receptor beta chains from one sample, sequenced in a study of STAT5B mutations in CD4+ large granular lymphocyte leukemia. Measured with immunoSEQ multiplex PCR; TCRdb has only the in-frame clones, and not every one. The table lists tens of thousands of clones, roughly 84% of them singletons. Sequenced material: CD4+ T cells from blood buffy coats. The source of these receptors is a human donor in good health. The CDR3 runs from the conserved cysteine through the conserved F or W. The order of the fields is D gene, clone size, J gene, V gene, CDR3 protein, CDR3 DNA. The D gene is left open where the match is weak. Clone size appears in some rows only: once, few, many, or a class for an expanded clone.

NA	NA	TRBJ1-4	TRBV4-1	CASSLPGTANEKLFF	TGCGCCAGCAGCCTCCCCGGGACGGCAAATGAAAAACTGTTTTTT
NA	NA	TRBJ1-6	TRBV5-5	CASSLRQADSPLHF	TGTGCCAGCAGCTTGAGACAGGCAGATTCACCCCTCCACTTT
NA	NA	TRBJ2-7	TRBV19	CASSVQGVSYEQYF	TGTGCCAGTAGTGTGCAGGGTGTCTCCTACGAGCAGTACTTC
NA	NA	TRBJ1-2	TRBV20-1	CSVGDYGYTF	TGCAGTGTAGGGGACTATGGCTACACCTTC
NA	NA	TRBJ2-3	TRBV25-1	CASSGFLGNTDTQYF	TGTGCCAGCAGTGGATTCTTAGGGAACACAGATACGCAGTATTTT
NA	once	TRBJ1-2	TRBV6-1	CASTPGAGGYTF	TGTGCCAGCACCCCAGGGGCTGGTGGCTACACCTTC
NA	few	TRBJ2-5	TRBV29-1	CSVGEPQETQYF	TGCAGCGTTGGGGAGCCCCAAGAGACCCAGTACTTC
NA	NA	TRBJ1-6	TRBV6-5	CASSYGQDYSPLHF	TGTGCCAGCAGTTACGGTCAGGATTATTCACCCCTCCACTTT
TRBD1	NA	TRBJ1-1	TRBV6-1	CAGQQGPQNTEAFF	TGTGCCGGACAACAGGGGCCACAGAACACTGAAGCTTTCTTT
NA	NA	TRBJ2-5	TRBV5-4	CASSLRPQETQYF	TGTGCCAGCAGCTTGCGCCCCCAAGAGACCCAGTACTTC
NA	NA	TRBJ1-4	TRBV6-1	CASSPNRAEKLFF	TGTGCCAGCAGCCCTAACAGGGCTGAAAAACTGTTTTTT
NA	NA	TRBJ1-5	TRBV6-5	CASSYSGVFQPQHF	TGTGCCAGCAGTTACTCGGGGGTTTTCCAGCCCCAGCATTTT
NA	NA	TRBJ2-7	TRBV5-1	CASSWKGAGYEQYF	TGCGCCAGCAGCTGGAAAGGGGCCGGTTACGAGCAGTACTTC
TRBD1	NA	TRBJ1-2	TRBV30	CAWSHRGYGYTF	TGTGCCTGGAGTCACAGGGGCTATGGCTACACCTTC
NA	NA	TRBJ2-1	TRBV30	CAWRHRDTWSYNEQFF	TGTGCCTGGAGACACCGGGACACCTGGTCCTACAATGAGCAGTTCTTC
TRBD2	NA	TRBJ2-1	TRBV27	CASSRTSGGTSYNEQFF	TGTGCCAGCAGTAGGACTAGCGGGGGGACTAGCTACAATGAGCAGTTCTTC
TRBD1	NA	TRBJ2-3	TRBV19	CASTSDRGGSGDTQYF	TGTGCCAGTACATCAGACAGGGGGGGTTCAGGCGATACGCAGTATTTT
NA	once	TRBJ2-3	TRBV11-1	CASSPQWGFGTDTQYF	TGTGCCAGCAGCCCCCAATGGGGGTTTGGCACAGATACGCAGTATTTT
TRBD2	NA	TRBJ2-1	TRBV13	CASSISGLAANEQFF	TGTGCCAGCAGCATTTCGGGACTAGCGGCTAATGAGCAGTTCTTC
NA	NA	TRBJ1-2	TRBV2	CASKRDPGIFGYTF	TGTGCCAGCAAGCGGGACCCCGGGATTTTTGGCTACACCTTC
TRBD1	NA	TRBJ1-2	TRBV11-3	CASSTMGQGAPNYGYTF	TGTGCCAGCAGCACCATGGGACAGGGGGCACCGAACTATGGCTACACCTTC
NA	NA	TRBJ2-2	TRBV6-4	CASRRTADGELFF	TGTGCCAGCAGGAGGACAGCGGACGGGGAGCTGTTTTTT
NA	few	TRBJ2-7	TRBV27	CASSLVGGYEQYF	TGTGCCAGCAGTTTAGTTGGGGGGTACGAGCAGTACTTC
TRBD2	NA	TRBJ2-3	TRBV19	CASRDPLAGGYTQYF	TGTGCCAGTAGAGATCCCCTAGCGGGGGGTTATACGCAGTATTTT
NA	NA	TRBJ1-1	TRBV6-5	CASKSGQNTEAFF	TGTGCCAGCAAGAGCGGTCAAAACACTGAAGCTTTCTTT
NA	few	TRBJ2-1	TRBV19	CASSIDFRPSSYNEQFF	TGTGCCAGTAGTATAGATTTCCGGCCAAGCTCCTACAATGAGCAGTTCTTC
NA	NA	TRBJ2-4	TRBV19	CATKRGGPGNIQYF	TGTGCCACCAAAAGGGGGGGGCCCGGAAACATTCAGTACTTC
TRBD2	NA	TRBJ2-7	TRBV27	CASSPPAGGIGEQYF	TGTGCCAGCAGTCCCCCAGCGGGAGGAATCGGCGAGCAGTACTTC
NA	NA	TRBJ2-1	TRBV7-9	CASSKQANEQFF	TGTGCCAGCAGCAAACAAGCCAATGAGCAGTTCTTC
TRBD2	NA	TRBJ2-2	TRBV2	CASRGGIKTGELFF	TGTGCCAGCAGGGGAGGGATTAAAACCGGGGAGCTGTTTTTT
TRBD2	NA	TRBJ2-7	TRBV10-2	CATCPGLAYEQYF	TGCGCCACCTGCCCAGGACTAGCCTACGAGCAGTACTTC
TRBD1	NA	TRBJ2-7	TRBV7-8	CASSLVDRGGSEQYF	TGTGCCAGCAGCTTAGTTGACAGGGGAGGCTCCGAGCAGTACTTC
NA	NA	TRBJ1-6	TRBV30	CAWSVLGSGNSPLHF	TGTGCCTGGAGTGTATTGGGGTCAGGGAATTCACCCCTCCACTTT
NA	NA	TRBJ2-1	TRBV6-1	CASSEWGETANEQFF	TGTGCCAGCAGTGAATGGGGTGAGACCGCAAATGAGCAGTTCTTC
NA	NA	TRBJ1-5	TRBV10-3	CAISDRGGVQPQHF	TGTGCCATCAGTGACCGGGGGGGCGTTCAGCCCCAGCATTTT
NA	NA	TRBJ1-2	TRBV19	CASSTLGNYGYTF	TGTGCCAGTAGTACCCTGGGGAACTATGGCTACACCTTC
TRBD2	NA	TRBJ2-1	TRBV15	CATSSLGGSGGVAYNEQFF	TGTGCCACCAGCAGCCTGGGGGGAAGCGGGGGGGTAGCTTACAATGAGCAGTTCTTC
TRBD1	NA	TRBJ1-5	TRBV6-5	CASSPQGAKGPQHF	TGTGCCAGCAGTCCACAGGGGGCTAAGGGGCCCCAGCATTTT
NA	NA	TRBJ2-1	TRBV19	CASGGSHNEQFF	TGTGCCAGTGGCGGTTCCCACAATGAGCAGTTCTTC
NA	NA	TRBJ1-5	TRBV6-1	CASSEGFQKPSNQPQHF	TGTGCCAGCAGTGAAGGGTTCCAAAAACCTTCGAATCAGCCCCAGCATTTT
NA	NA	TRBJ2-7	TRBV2	CASSVREQYF	TGTGCCAGCAGTGTCCGCGAGCAGTACTTC
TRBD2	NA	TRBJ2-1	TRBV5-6	CASSRTAGVYNEQFF	TGTGCCAGCAGCCGGACAGCGGGGGTTTACAATGAGCAGTTCTTC
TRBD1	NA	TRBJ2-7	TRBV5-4	CASSQRQGGPYEQYF	TGTGCCAGCAGTCAACGACAGGGGGGCCCCTACGAGCAGTACTTC
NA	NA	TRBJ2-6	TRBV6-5	CASSYSGVGANVLTF	TGTGCCAGCAGTTACTCAGGGGTCGGGGCCAACGTCCTGACTTTC
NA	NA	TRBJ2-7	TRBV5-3	CARSLMGSSYEQYF	TGTGCCAGAAGCTTGATGGGGAGCTCCTACGAGCAGTACTTC
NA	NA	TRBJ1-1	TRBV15	CATSRAYPGSTEAFF	TGTGCCACCAGCAGAGCCTATCCGGGGTCCACTGAAGCTTTCTTT
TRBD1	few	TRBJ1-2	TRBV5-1	CASSLDGQGGYGYTF	TGCGCCAGCAGCTTGGACGGACAGGGTGGCTATGGCTACACCTTC
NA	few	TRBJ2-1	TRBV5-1	CASSFLRGNEQFF	TGCGCCAGCAGCTTCCTCAGGGGCAATGAGCAGTTCTTC
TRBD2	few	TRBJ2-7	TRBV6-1	CASNLALAGDYEQYF	TGTGCCAGCAACCTGGCTCTAGCGGGCGACTACGAGCAGTACTTC
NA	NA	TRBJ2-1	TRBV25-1	CASSAAGGRYNEQFF	TGTGCCAGCAGCGCCGCTGGCGGTCGCTACAATGAGCAGTTCTTC
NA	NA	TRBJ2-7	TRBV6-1	CASRSGLYYEQYF	TGTGCCAGCAGATCGGGACTCTACTACGAGCAGTACTTC
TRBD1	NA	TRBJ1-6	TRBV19	CASSATGQRDSPLHF	TGTGCCAGTAGTGCCACGGGACAGAGGGACTCACCCCTCCACTTT
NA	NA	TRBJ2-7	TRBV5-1	CASSLAGSYEQYF	TGCGCCAGCAGCTTGGCCGGTAGCTACGAGCAGTACTTC
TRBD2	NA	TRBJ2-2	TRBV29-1	CSVAPWGAAGGRGELFF	TGCAGCGTTGCGCCCTGGGGTGCAGCGGGAGGTCGGGGGGAGCTGTTTTTT
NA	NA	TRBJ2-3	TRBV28	CASIPGGGDTQYF	TGTGCCAGCATCCCCGGAGGAGGGGATACGCAGTATTTT
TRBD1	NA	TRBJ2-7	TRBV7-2	CASSPLLPGQGTYEQYF	TGTGCCAGCAGCCCCCTCCTCCCGGGACAGGGTACCTACGAGCAGTACTTC
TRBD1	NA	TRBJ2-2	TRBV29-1	CSVQPGQRNTGELFF	TGCAGCGTTCAACCGGGACAGAGGAACACCGGGGAGCTGTTTTTT
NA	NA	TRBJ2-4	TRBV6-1	CASRTSNIQYF	TGTGCCAGCAGGACCTCAAACATTCAGTACTTC